The next 5 T cell receptor beta chains were all read from a single sample in a study of vaccination and CD4 T cells after COVID-19. As to treatment: roughly 10-day PBMC culture with coronavirus spike peptide pools or control peptides (ViraFEST assay). Cultured CD4+ T-cell DNA underwent Oncomine TCR Beta short-read sequencing. TCRdb recomputed calls from the PCR reads with MiXCR, one row per CDR3 protein. The sample carries tens of thousands of distinct CDR3 sequences, 50% recorded once. What these receptors recognize is not known. Material: CD4+ T cells from blood, cultured in vitro, obtained before SARS-CoV-2 vaccination. These receptors originate from a human donor who received a COVID-19 vaccine.

This chain uses TRBV7-9 with TRBJ1-5, with 10 bases lining up with TRBD1. Germline V gene data show CDR1 as SEHNR and CDR2 as FQNEAQ (reference sequence). This CDR3 spans 14 amino acids. The V segment lost 5 bases and the J segment 7 bases; nucleotides outside the gene matches: 5. The CDR3 bases are TGTGCCAGCAGCCCTCGGACAGGGGGACAGCCCCAGCATTTT. Encoded protein: CASSPRTGGQPQHF.

With regard to this clonotype: One junction end does not reproduce the germline sequence, and a read error may be involved. The rearrangement joins TRBV6-1 to TRBJ1-5, with D perhaps matching TRBD1 (6 bases). This CDR3 spans 18 amino acids. Per the germline V gene, CDR1 is MNHNS and CDR2 is SASEGT. The CDR3 coding sequence is TGTGCCAGCAGTCTGAGGGGATTACAGGGCTATAGCGATCAGCCCCAGCATTTT. Its protein is CASSLRGLQGYSDQPQHF.

This rearrangement joins TRBV20-1 to TRBJ2-5; tentative D call: TRBD2 (6 bases). V lost 4 bases and J lost 3, with 15 bases in between. From germline, CDR1 is DFQATT and CDR2 SNEGSKA (reference sequence). This CDR3 region has 14 residues. The CDR3 DNA follows: TGCAGTGCTATCGGAGGCTCGGGGGAAGAGACCCAGTACTTC. Its protein is CSAIGGSGEETQYF.

The chain employs TRBV24-1 and TRBJ2-5; D is perhaps TRBD1 (5 bases). The CDR3 loop spans 13 amino acids. Germline CDR1 KGHDR, CDR2 SFDVKD. V was pared by 6 bases and J by 4 bases, with 11 bases between. The CDR3 is CATSSGSGETQYF. For the CDR3, the DNA is TGTGCCACCAGTTCAGGGTCCGGAGAGACCCAGTACTTC.

The chain recombines TRBV6-1 with TRBJ2-3; 7 positions match TRBD1. This CDR3 is 14 amino acids long. V dropped 4 bases and J dropped 4; count of bases not matched to a gene: 5. Germline V gene data show CDR1 as MNHNS and CDR2 as SASEGT. The DNA of the CDR3 is TGTGCCAGCAGTGCTAGACAGGGCGCAGATACGCAGTATTTT. It codes for CASSARQGADTQYF.